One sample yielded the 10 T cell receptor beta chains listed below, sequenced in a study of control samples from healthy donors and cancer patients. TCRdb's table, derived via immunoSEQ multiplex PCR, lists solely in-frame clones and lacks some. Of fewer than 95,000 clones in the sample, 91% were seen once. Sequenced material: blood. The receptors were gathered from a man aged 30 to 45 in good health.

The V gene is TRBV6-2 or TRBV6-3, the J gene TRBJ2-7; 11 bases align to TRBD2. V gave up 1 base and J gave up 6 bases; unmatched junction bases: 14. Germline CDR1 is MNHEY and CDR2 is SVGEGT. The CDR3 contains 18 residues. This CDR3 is CASSYYQPRLAGGSEQYF. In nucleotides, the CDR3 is TGTGCCAGCAGTTACTATCAACCCCGGCTAGCGGGGGGTTCCGAGCAGTACTTC.

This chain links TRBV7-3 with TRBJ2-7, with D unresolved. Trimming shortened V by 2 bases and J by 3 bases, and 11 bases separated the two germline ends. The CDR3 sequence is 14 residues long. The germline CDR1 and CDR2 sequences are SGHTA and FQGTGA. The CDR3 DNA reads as TGTGCCAGCAGCTTAGGACCATCCAACTACGAGCAGTACTTC. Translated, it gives CASSLGPSNYEQYF. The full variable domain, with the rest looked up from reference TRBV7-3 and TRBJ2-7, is GAGVSQTPSNKVTEKGKYVELRCDPISGHTALYWYRQSLGQGPEFLIYFQGTGAADDSGLPNDRFFAVRPEGSVSTLKIQRTERGDSAVYLCASSLGPSNYEQYFGPGTRLTVT.

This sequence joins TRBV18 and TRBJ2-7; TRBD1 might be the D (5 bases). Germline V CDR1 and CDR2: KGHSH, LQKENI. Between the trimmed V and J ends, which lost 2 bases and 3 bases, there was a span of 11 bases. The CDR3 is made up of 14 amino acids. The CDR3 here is CASSPNEDSYEQYF. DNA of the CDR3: TGTGCCAGCTCACCAAATGAAGACAGCTACGAGCAGTACTTC.

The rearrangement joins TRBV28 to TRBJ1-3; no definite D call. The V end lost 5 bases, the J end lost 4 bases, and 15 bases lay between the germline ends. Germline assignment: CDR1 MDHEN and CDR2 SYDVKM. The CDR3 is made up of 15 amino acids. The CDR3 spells CASSPEQLTGNTIYF. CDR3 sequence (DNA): TGTGCCAGCAGTCCCGAGCAGTTAACGGGAAACACCATATATTTT.

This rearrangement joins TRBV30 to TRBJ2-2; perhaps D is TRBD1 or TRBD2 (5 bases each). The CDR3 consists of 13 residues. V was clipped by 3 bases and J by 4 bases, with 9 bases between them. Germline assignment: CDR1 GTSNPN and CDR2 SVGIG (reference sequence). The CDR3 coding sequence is TGTGCCTGGAGCGGGGCCCTCACCGGGGAGCTGTTTTTT. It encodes CAWSGALTGELFF. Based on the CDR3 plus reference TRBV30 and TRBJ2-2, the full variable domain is SQTIHQWPATLVQPVGSPLSLECTVEGTSNPNLYWYRQAAGRGLQLLFYSVGIGQISSEVPQNLSASRPQDRQFILSSKKLLLSDSGFYLCAWSGALTGELFFGEGSRLTVL.

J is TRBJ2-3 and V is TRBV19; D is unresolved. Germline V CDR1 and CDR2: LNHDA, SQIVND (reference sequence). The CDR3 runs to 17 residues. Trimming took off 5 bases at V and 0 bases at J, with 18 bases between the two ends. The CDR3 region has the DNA TGTGCCAGTAGTGCCCTGGCTGGGCTCGCGAGCACAGATACGCAGTATTTT. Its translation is CASSALAGLASTDTQYF. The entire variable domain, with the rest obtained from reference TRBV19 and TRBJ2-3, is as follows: DGGITQSPKYLFRKEGQNVTLSCEQNLNHDAMYWYRQDPGQGLRLIYYSQIVNDFQKGDIAEGYSVSREKKESFPLTVTSAQKNPTAFYLCASSALAGLASTDTQYFGPGTRLTVL.

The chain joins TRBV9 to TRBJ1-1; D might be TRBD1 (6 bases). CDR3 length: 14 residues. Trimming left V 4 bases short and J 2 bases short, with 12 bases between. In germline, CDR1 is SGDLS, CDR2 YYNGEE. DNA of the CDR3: TGTGCCAGCAGCCCCGGACAGACTAACACTGAAGCTTTCTTT. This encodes CASSPGQTNTEAFF.

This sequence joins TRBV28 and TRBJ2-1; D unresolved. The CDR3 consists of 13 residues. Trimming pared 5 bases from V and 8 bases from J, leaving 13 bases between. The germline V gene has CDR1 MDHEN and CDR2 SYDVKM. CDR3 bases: TGTGCCAGCAGTCCCTCTTTTTTCTATGAGCAGTTCTTC. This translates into CASSPSFFYEQFF.

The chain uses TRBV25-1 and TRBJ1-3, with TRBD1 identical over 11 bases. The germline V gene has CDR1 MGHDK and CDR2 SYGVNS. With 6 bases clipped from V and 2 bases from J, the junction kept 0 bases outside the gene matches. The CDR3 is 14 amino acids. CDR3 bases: TGTGCCAGCAGGGGACAGGGGGCTGGAAACACCATATATTTT. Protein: CASRGQGAGNTIYF.

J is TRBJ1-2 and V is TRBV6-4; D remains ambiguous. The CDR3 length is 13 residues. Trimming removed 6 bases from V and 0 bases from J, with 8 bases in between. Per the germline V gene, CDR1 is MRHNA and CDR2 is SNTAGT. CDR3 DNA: TGTGCCAGCAGCTCCGGGACTAACTATGGCTACACCTTC. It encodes CASSSGTNYGYTF.